The 11 T cell receptor beta chains in this list originate from one sample, sequenced in a study of T cell responses to AZD1222 COVID-19 vaccine. Produced via immunoSEQ multiplex PCR; TCRdb's table is partial and in-frame only. The sample lists fewer than 300,000 clones, 93% occurring once. The sequenced sample was peripheral blood, obtained on day 0 of AZD1222 vaccination. These receptors all come from an adult in good health.

The chain uses TRBV28 and TRBJ2-7, with TRBD1 matching 8 bases. The CDR3 loop spans 15 amino acids. J lost 4 bases, V lost 7 bases, and 12 bases had no gene match. Germline lookup yields CDR1 MDHEN and CDR2 SYDVKM. The CDR3 sequence is CASTLSGTGHYEQYF. The CDR3 DNA reads as TGTGCCAGCACCTTGTCCGGGACAGGCCATTACGAGCAGTACTTC. Using reference TRBV28 and TRBJ2-7 for the parts outside the CDR3, the full variable domain is DVKVTQSSRYLVKRTGEKVFLECVQDMDHENMFWYRQDPGLGLRLIYFSYDVKMKEKGDIPEGYSVSREKKERFSLILESASTNQTSMYLCASTLSGTGHYEQYFGPGTRLTVT.

The J gene is TRBJ2-1, the V gene TRBV7-8; tentatively, D is TRBD1 (5 bases). Trimming stripped 5 bases from V and 5 bases from J, with 16 bases between. The CDR3 has 15 residues. Germline V gene lookup returns CDR1 SGHVS and CDR2 FQNEAQ. CDR3 amino acids: CASSPRQGRDNEQFF. CDR3 sequence (DNA): TGTGCCAGCAGCCCCAGGCAGGGCCGGGACAATGAGCAGTTCTTC.

This clone was seen once. This chain links TRBV28 with TRBJ2-7; 8 positions agree with TRBD2. V was pared by 5 bases and J by 0 bases, with 9 bases of the junction left unmatched. CDR1 and CDR2 (germline): MDHEN, SYDVKM. The CDR3 has 16 residues. CDR3 residues: CASSHWGGGNSYEQYF. Written as DNA, the CDR3 is TGTGCCAGCAGTCATTGGGGCGGGGGGAACTCCTACGAGCAGTACTTC.

This rearrangement joins TRBV6-6 to TRBJ2-1; D possibly matches TRBD1 or TRBD2 (7 bases each). The CDR3 is 16 residues long. CDR1 and CDR2 (germline): MNHNY, SVGAGI (reference sequence). The V and J ends lost 8 bases and 8 bases respectively, with 25 bases between them. The CDR3, as DNA: TGTGCCAGCCAAAAGACCAGGGGGAGGGCCGGAGATGAGCAGTTCTTC. This gives the protein CASQKTRGRAGDEQFF.

The chain has TRBV14 and TRBJ2-7; D is unclear. Germline CDR1 reads SGHDN; CDR2 reads FVKESK. V lost 0 bases to trimming and J lost 2 bases, with 8 bases between them. This CDR3 contains 14 residues. The CDR3 bases are TGTGCCAGCAGCCAAGATCTCTTCCCCTACGAGCAGTACTTC. Residues: CASSQDLFPYEQYF.

The chain uses TRBV5-1 and TRBJ2-7; 8 positions agree with TRBD1. This CDR3 has 12 amino acids. J gave up 6 bases and V 4 bases, and 3 bases lay outside the gene matches. Looked up from germline, CDR1 is SGHRS and CDR2 is YFSETQ. The CDR3 nucleotides are TGCGCCAGCAGCGGACAGGGCCCCGAGCAGTACTTC. The encoded protein is CASSGQGPEQYF.

This chain connects TRBV5-1 to TRBJ2-7; TRBD1 or TRBD2 may be the D gene (5 bases each). There are 13 residues in the CDR3. The germline V and J ends were trimmed by 4 bases and 2 bases, with 10 bases remaining between them. The germline gives CDR1 SGHRS, CDR2 YFSETQ. CDR3 bases: TGCGCCAGCAGCCCCCCGGGACCCTACGAGCAGTACTTC. This sequence encodes CASSPPGPYEQYF.

The chain recombines TRBV5-1 with TRBJ1-1; 7 bases agree with TRBD1. The CDR3 spans 14 residues. Per the germline V gene, CDR1 is SGHRS and CDR2 is YFSETQ. The trim removed 0 bases at V and 7 bases at J, leaving 6 bases unmatched. CDR3 protein: CASSLETGELEAFF. DNA for the CDR3: TGCGCCAGCAGCTTGGAAACAGGGGAACTTGAAGCTTTCTTT.

V gene TRBV10-3 combines with J gene TRBJ2-1; D gene unclear. The CDR3 runs to 13 residues. The germline gives CDR1 ENHRY, CDR2 SYGVKD. Between the trimmed V and J ends, which lost 8 bases and 2 bases, there was a span of 10 bases. DNA for the CDR3: TGTGCCATCTCTACAAGCACCTACAATGAGCAGTTCTTC. It translates to CAISTSTYNEQFF.

The table lists this clone with a count of one. Here the CDR3 reads CATSRDPQGAASQPQHF. CDR3 coding DNA: TGTGCCACCAGCAGAGATCCACAGGGGGCGGCCAGTCAGCCCCAGCATTTT. The J gene is TRBJ1-5, the V gene TRBV15; 9 bases map to TRBD1. CDR1 is LNHNV and CDR2 is YYDKDF in the germline V gene (reference sequence). Trimming took 0 bases from V and 6 from J; bases not matched to a gene: 9. The length of the CDR3 is 17 residues.

V and J are TRBV7-8 and TRBJ1-5; 9 nucleotides agree with TRBD1. With V trimmed by 3 bases and J by 7 bases, 10 bases remained unmatched. The CDR3 is made up of 16 amino acids. Germline-derived CDR1 and CDR2 are SGHVS and FQNEAQ. The CDR3 is CASSLSGQGIWQPQHF. CDR3 DNA sequence: TGTGCCAGCAGCTTGTCGGGACAGGGTATATGGCAGCCCCAGCATTTT. Drawing the rest from reference TRBV7-8 and TRBJ1-5, the complete variable domain is GAGVSQSPRYKVAKRGQDVALRCDPISGHVSLFWYQQALGQGPEFLTYFQNEAQLDKSGLPSDRFFAERPEGSVSTLKIQRTQQEDSAVYLCASSLSGQGIWQPQHFGDGTRLSIL.